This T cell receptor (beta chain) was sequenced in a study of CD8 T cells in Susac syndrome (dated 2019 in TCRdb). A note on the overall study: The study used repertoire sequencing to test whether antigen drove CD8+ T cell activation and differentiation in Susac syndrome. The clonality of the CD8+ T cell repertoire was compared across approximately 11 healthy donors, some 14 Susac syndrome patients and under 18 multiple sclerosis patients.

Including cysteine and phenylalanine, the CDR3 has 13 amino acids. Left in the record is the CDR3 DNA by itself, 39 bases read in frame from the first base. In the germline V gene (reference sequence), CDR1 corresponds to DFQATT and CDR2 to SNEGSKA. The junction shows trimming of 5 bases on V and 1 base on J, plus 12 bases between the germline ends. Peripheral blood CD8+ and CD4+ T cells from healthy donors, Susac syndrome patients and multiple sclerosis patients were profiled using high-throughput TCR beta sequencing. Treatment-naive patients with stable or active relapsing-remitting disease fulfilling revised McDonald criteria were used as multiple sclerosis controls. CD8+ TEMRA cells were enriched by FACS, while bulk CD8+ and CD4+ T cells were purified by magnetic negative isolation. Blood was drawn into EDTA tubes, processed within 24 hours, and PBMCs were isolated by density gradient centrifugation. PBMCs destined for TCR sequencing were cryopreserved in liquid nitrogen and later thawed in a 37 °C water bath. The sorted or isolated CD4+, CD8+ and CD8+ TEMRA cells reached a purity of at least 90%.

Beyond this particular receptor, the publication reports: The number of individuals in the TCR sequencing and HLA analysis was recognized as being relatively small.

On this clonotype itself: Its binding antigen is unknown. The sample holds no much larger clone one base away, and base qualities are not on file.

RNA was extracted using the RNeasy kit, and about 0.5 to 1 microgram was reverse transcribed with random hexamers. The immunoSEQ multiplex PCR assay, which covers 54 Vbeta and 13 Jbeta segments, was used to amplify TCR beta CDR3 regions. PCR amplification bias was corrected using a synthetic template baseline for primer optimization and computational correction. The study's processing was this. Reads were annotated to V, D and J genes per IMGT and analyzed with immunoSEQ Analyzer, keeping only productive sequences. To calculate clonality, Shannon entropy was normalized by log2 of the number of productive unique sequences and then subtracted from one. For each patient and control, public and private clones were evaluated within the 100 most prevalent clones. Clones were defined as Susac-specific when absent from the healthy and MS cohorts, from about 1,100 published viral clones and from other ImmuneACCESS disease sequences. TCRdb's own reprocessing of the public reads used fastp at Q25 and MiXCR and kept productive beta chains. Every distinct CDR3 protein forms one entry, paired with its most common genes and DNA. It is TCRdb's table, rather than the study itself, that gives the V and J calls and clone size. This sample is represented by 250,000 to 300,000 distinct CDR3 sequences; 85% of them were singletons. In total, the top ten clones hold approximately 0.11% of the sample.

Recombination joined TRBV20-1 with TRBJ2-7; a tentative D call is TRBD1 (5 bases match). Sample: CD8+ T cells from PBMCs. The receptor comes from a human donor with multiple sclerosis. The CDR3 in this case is CSAPRQKSYEQYF. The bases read TGCAGTGCTCCCAGACAGAAGTCCTACGAGCAGTACTTC.